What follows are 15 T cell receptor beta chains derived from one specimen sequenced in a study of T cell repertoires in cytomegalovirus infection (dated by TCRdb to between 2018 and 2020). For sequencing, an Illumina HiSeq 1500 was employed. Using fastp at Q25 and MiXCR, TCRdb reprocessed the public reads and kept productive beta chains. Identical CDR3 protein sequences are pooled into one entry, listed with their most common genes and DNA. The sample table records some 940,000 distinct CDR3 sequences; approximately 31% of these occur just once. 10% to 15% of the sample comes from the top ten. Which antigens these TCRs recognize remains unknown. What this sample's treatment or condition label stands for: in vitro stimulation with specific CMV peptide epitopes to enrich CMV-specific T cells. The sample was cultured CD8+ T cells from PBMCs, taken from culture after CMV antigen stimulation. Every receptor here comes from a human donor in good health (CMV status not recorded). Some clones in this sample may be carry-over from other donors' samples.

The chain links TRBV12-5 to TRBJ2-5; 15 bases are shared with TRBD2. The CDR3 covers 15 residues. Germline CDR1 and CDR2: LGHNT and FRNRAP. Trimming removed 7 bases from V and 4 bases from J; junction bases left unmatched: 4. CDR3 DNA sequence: TGTGCTAGTGCCCGGACTAGCGGGGGGGGAGAGACCCAGTACTTC. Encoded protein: CASARTSGGGETQYF.

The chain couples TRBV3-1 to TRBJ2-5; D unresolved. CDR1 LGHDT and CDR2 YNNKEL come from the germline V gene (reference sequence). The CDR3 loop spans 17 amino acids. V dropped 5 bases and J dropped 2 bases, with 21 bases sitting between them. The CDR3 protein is CASSAVLLRQPQETQYF. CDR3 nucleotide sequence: TGTGCCAGCAGCGCAGTCTTGCTTCGGCAGCCACAAGAGACCCAGTACTTC.

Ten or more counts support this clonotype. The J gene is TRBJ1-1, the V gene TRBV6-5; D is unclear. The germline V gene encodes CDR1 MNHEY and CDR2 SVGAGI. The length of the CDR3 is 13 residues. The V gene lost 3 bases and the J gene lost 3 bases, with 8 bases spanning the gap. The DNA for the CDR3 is TGTGCCAGCAGTTATGGCACCGACACTGAAGCTTTCTTT. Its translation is CASSYGTDTEAFF.

CDR3 in DNA: TGCGCCAGCAGCCTACCGACAGGGCCACATCACACCGGGGAGCTGTTTTTT. This sequence encodes CASSLPTGPHHTGELFF. J is TRBJ2-2 and V is TRBV4-1; 7 positions match TRBD1. Germline CDR1 is MGHRA and CDR2 is YSYEKL. The V gene end was trimmed by 4 bases and the J gene end by 3 bases; junction bases not matched to a gene: 11. This CDR3 is built from 17 residues.

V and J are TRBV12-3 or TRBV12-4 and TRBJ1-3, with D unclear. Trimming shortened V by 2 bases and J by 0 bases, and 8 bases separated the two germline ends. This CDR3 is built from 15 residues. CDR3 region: CASSLNRRSGNTIYF. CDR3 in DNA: TGTGCCAGCAGTTTAAACCGCCGCTCTGGAAACACCATATATTTT.

The chain's CDR3 is CASSSTGPEGTEAFF. The CDR3 coding sequence is TGTGCCAGCAGCTCTACTGGGCCGGAGGGCACTGAAGCTTTCTTT. The J gene is TRBJ1-1, the V gene TRBV7-9; D remains unclear. V lost 4 bases and J 4 bases, leaving 16 bases between the germline ends. The germline V gene encodes CDR1 SEHNR and CDR2 FQNEAQ (reference sequence). CDR3 length equals 15 residues.

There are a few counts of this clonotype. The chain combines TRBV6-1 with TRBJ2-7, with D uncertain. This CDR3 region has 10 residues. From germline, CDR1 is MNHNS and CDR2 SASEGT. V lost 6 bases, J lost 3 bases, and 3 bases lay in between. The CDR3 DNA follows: TGTGCCAGCAGAAACTACGAGCAGTACTTC. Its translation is CASRNYEQYF.

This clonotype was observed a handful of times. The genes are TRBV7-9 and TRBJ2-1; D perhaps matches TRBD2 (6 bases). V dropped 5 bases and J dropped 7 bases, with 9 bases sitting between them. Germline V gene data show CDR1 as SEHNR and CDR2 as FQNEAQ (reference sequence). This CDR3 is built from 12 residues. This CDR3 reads CASSAGLNEQFF. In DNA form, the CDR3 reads TGTGCCAGCAGCGCTGGACTAAATGAGCAGTTCTTC.

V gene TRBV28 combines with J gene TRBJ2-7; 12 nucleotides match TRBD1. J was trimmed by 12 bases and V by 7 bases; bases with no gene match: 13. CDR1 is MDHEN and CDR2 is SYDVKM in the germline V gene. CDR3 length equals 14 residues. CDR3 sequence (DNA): TGTGCCAGCACTCCGGTGCGGGACAGGGGGCCGCGGTACGTC. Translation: CASTPVRDRGPRYV.

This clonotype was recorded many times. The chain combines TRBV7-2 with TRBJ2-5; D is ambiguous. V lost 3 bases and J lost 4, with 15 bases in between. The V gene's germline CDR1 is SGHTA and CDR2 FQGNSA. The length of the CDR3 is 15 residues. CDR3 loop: CASSLAPLRTETQYF. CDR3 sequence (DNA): TGTGCCAGCAGCTTGGCCCCACTGCGGACAGAGACCCAGTACTTC. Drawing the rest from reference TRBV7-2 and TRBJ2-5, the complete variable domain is GAGVSQSPSNKVTEKGKDVELRCDPISGHTALYWYRQSLGQGLEFLIYFQGNSAPDKSGLPSDRFSAERTGGSVSTLTIQRTQQEDSAVYLCASSLAPLRTETQYFGPGTRLLVL.

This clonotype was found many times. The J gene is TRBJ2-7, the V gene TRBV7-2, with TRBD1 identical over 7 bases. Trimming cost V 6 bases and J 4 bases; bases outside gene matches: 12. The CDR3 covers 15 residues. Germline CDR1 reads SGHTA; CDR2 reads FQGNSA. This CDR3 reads CASRDERGPLYEQYF. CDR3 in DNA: TGTGCCAGCAGGGACGAAAGGGGGCCACTATACGAGCAGTACTTC.

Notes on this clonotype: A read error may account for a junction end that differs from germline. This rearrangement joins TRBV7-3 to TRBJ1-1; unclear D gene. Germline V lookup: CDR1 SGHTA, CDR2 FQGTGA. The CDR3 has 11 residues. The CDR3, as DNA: TGTGCCAGCAGCTTAGTAGGTAGTTGGGGCTTT. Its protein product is CASSLVGSWGF.

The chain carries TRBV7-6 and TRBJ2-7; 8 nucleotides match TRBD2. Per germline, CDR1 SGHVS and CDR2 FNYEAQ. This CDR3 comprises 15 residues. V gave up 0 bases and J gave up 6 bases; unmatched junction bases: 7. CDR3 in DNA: TGTGCCAGCAGCTTAGCACCGGGGGGGTCCGTCGAGCAGTACGTC. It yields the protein CASSLAPGGSVEQYV.

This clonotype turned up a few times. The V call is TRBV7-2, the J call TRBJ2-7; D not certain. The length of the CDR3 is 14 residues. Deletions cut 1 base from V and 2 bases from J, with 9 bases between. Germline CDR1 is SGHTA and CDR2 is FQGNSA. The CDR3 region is CASSLVGSPYEQYV. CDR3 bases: TGTGCCAGCAGCTTAGTAGGATCCCCCTACGAGCAGTACGTC.

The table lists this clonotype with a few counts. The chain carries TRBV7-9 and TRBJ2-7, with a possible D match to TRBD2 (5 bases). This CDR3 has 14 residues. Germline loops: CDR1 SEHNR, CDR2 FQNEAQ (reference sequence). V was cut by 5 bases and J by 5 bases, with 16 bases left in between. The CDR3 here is CASSGGQGPHEQYV. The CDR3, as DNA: TGTGCCAGCAGCGGAGGCCAAGGGCCCCACGAGCAGTACGTC.